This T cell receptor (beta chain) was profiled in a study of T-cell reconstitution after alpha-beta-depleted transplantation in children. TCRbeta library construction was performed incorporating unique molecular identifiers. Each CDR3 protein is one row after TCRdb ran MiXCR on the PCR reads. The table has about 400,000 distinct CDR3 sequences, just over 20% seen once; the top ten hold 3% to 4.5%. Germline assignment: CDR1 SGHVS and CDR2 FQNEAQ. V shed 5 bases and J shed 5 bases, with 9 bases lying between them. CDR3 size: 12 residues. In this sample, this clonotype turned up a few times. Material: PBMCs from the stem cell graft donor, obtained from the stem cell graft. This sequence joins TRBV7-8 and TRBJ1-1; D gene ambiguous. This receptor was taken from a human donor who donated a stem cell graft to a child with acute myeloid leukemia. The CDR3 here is CASSPGETEAFF. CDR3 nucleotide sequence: TGTGCCAGCAGCCCCGGGGAGACTGAAGCTTTCTTT.